This T cell receptor (beta chain) was sequenced for a study of shared clonotypes between healthy human individuals. Across the study: A couple of women and a few men aged 18 to 49 made up the donors. Three plates were used per donor for CD4 naive, three for CD4 memory, two for CD8 naive and one for CD8 memory.

The study's findings and limits: Lower generation probabilities were found for non-shared clonotypes than for those shared by all four donors.

Of note for this clone: The target antigen is unknown.

CDR3 size: 15 residues. The germline CDR1 and CDR2 sequences are MNHEY and SVGAGI. V lost 8 bases to trimming and J lost 0 bases, with 16 bases between them. Here immunoSEQ multiplex PCR was the method, and the copy in TCRdb shows in-frame clones only, minus some. The sample contains a few million clones, around nine tenths of which appear only once. The sample was naive CD4+ T cells sorted from blood. Subset: CD45RA+ positively selected. The rearrangement links TRBV6-5 to TRBJ1-1; no definite D call. The receptor comes from a man in his late teens or twenties in good health. CDR3 protein: CASSFMARLNTEAFF. DNA for the CDR3: TGTGCCAGCTCGTTCATGGCCCGTCTGAACACTGAAGCTTTCTTT.